These 16 T cell receptor beta chains came from one sample sequenced in a study of cytomegalovirus exposure and HLA in healthy donors. 60 Vbeta and 13 Jbeta primers were used in PCR. Clones were read by immunoSEQ multiplex PCR, and TCRdb kept only the in-frame ones, dropping some. The sample gives about 120,000 clones, under 70% of which show up once; 1.5% to 1.9% is in the top ten. Sequencing input: PBMCs. The source is a man between 18 and 29 years old in good health and CMV-seronegative.

This sequence joins TRBV29-1 and TRBJ1-1; D remains unclear. This CDR3 contains 15 residues. Trimming pared 4 bases from V and 3 bases from J, leaving 18 bases between. CDR1 and CDR2 (germline): SQVTM, ANQGSEA. Written as DNA, the CDR3 is TGCAGCGTTGGATATGTAGCCAGAAAAGACACTGAAGCTTTCTTT. Its translation: CSVGYVARKDTEAFF.

J is TRBJ1-1 and V is TRBV2; D not resolved. Germline-derived CDR1 and CDR2 are SNHLY and FYNNEI. Trimming left V 2 bases short and J 10 bases short, with 17 bases between. The CDR3 extends over 14 amino acids. The CDR3 here is CASSELKYKETAFF. In nucleotides, the CDR3 is TGTGCCAGCAGTGAACTAAAATATAAGGAGACAGCTTTCTTT.

This clone was observed a handful of times. The rearrangement links TRBV6-5 to TRBJ2-7; TRBD2 matches at 12 bases. Trimming took 6 bases from V and 4 from J; bases not matched to a gene: 7. CDR1 MNHEY and CDR2 SVGAGI come from the germline V gene. This CDR3 has 15 residues. The CDR3 DNA reads as TGTGCCAGCAGCCAAAGACTAGCGGGGGATTACGAGCAGTACTTC. This sequence encodes CASSQRLAGDYEQYF.

The chain links TRBV6-6 to TRBJ2-7; TRBD2 is a possible D gene (6 bases). The CDR3 is 13 amino acids. In germline, CDR1 is MNHNY, CDR2 SVGAGI (reference sequence). The germline V and J ends were trimmed by 5 bases and 4 bases, with 12 bases remaining between them. CDR3 sequence (DNA): TGTGCCAGCAGTCCGGGACTCTTTTACGAGCAGTACTTC. It yields the protein CASSPGLFYEQYF.

This clone was recorded once. The chain uses TRBV9 and TRBJ2-2; D not resolved. This CDR3 contains 13 residues. Germline-derived CDR1 and CDR2 are SGDLS and YYNGEE. The ends were cut back, 3 bases at V and 3 bases at J, with 6 bases in the middle. In nucleotides, the CDR3 is TGTGCCAGCAGCGCCCAGTACACCGGGGAGCTGTTTTTT. Encoded protein: CASSAQYTGELFF.

This chain links TRBV18 with TRBJ2-1; 8 bases match TRBD1. The length of the CDR3 is 16 residues. The V segment lost 3 bases and the J segment 14 bases; nucleotides outside the gene matches: 18. In germline, CDR1 is KGHSH, CDR2 LQKENI. The CDR3 protein is CASSPERTGQGSVEFF. CDR3 coding DNA: TGTGCCAGCTCACCGGAGAGAACAGGACAGGGAAGCGTTGAGTTCTTC.

The chain uses TRBV21-1 and TRBJ2-1; TRBD2 is taken as the D call from the table, unchecked against the DNA. TRBV21-1 is shown as a pseudogene. CDR3 length equals 17 residues. The CDR3 coding sequence is TGTGCCAGCAGCAAAGTGCGGGTACTAGTTTCATACAATGAGCAGTTCTTC. Residues: CASSKVRVLVSYNEQFF.

In its sample, this clone was seen once. The V gene is TRBV12-2, the J gene TRBJ1-2; TRBD1, the table's D call, was not compared with the DNA. TRBV12-2 is a listed pseudogene. The CDR3 is made up of 20 amino acids. CDR3 in DNA: TGTGCAAGTCGCCGGTTCTATAACCCTTGGGACAACCGAGCTAACTATGGCTACACCTTC. Protein product: CASRRFYNPWDNRANYGYTF.

This clone was counted between two and nine times. The gene calls are TRBV2 and TRBJ2-1; perhaps TRBD2 as D (5 bases). Germline CDR1 and CDR2: SNHLY and FYNNEI. V lost 5 bases and J 6 bases, leaving 11 bases between the germline ends. This CDR3 spans 13 amino acids. CDR3 DNA: TGTGCCAGCAGTTATAGGGCGGGCAATGAGCAGTTCTTC. Protein sequence: CASSYRAGNEQFF. Drawing the rest from reference TRBV2 and TRBJ2-1, the complete variable domain is EPEVTQTPSHQVTQMGQEVILRCVPISNHLYFYWYRQILGQKVEFLVSFYNNEISEKSEIFDDQFSVERPDGSNFTLKIRSTKLEDSAMYFCASSYRAGNEQFFGPGTRLTVL.

The CDR3 region is CASSPRTGGAFF. The CDR3 region has the DNA TGTGCCAGTAGTCCAAGGACAGGGGGAGCTTTCTTT. The chain links TRBV19 to TRBJ1-1; 10 bases line up with TRBD1. The V gene end was trimmed by 5 bases and the J gene end by 10 bases; junction bases not matched to a gene: 4. The CDR3 is 12 residues long. Germline CDR1 and CDR2: LNHDA and SQIVND (reference sequence).

The chain recombines TRBV7-3 with TRBJ2-7; the match to TRBD2 covers 9 bases. The germline V gene encodes CDR1 SGHTA and CDR2 FQGTGA. The CDR3 sequence is 13 residues long. The V segment lost 4 bases and the J segment 3 bases; nucleotides outside the gene matches: 1. The CDR3 DNA reads as TGTGCCAGCAGCTCGACTAGCGGCTACGAGCAGTACTTC. Amino acids: CASSSTSGYEQYF. The variable domain in full, with the rest retrieved from reference TRBV7-3 and TRBJ2-7, is GAGVSQTPSNKVTEKGKYVELRCDPISGHTALYWYRQSLGQGPEFLIYFQGTGAADDSGLPNDRFFAVRPEGSVSTLKIQRTERGDSAVYLCASSSTSGYEQYFGPGTRLTVT.

The chain links TRBV23-1 to TRBJ2-5; TRBD1 is a possible D gene (5 bases). TRBV23-1 is labeled an ORF, and its function is uncertain. CDR3 length: 16 amino acids. Trimming shortened V by 2 bases and J by 5 bases, and 18 bases separated the two germline ends. CDR3 amino acids: CASSQVVQGNVETQYF. CDR3 sequence (DNA): TGCGCCAGCAGTCAAGTCGTTCAGGGTAATGTGGAGACCCAGTACTTC.

This clone was detected only a few times. V usage is TRBV7-6 and J usage is TRBJ2-7; D is perhaps TRBD1 (6 bases). The V end was cut by 4 bases, the J end by 1 base, with 8 bases between. Germline loops: CDR1 SGHVS, CDR2 FNYEAQ. The length of the CDR3 is 13 residues. In nucleotides, the CDR3 is TGTGCCAGCAGCTCGGACAGATCCTACGAGCAGTACTTC. This translates into CASSSDRSYEQYF.

This sequence joins TRBV2 and TRBJ1-5, with D uncertain. Trimming took off 3 bases at V and 0 bases at J, with 18 bases between the two ends. This CDR3 contains 18 residues. CDR1 is SNHLY and CDR2 is FYNNEI in the germline V gene. The CDR3 DNA sequence: TGTGCCAGCAGTGAGGCCGGGATCCCCACCGATAGCAATCAGCCCCAGCATTTT. The encoded protein is CASSEAGIPTDSNQPQHF.

The rearrangement joins TRBV7-8 to TRBJ2-7; the match to TRBD2 covers 9 bases. The trim removed 5 bases at V and 5 bases at J, leaving 13 bases unmatched. Per germline, CDR1 SGHVS and CDR2 FQNEAQ. The CDR3 sequence is 16 residues long. CDR3 DNA sequence: TGTGCCAGCAGCCCCAGGATGCTAGCGGGATCGGACGAGCAGTACTTC. Protein sequence: CASSPRMLAGSDEQYF.

This clone was found a few times. This chain uses TRBV10-2 with TRBJ2-2; possible D gene TRBD1, 6 bases. This CDR3 has 13 residues. V was trimmed by 6 bases and J by 6 bases, leaving 11 bases between them. Per the germline V gene, CDR1 is WSHSY and CDR2 is SAAADI. In DNA, the CDR3 is TGCGCCAGCAGGGAACAGGGCCCCGGGGAGCTGTTTTTT. Translating it yields CASREQGPGELFF.